This T cell receptor beta chain was recovered during a study of OX40 agonist ivuxolimab in advanced cancers. Study overall: An anti-OX40 (CD134) antibody with agonistic activity, ivuxolimab, was administered to patients.

Patients were ineligible given autoimmune disease history or systemic immunosuppression. The repertoire was sequenced with immunoSEQ multiplex PCR; TCRdb's copy has only in-frame clones and lacks some. The sample has roughly 80,000 clones, around 89% seen once. Study-wide results and limits: Clonal expansion among partial responders at 0.1-3.0 mg/kg ranked near the lowest. Normalized expansion of T-cell clones was also low for some nonresponders.

CDR1 is WSHSY and CDR2 is SAAADI in the germline V gene. The CDR3 is made up of 16 amino acids. The J segment lost 8 bases and the V segment lost 1 base, leaving 4 bases of the junction unmatched. Comment on this clone: Antigen: not known.

This receptor was taken from an adult with an advanced solid tumor such as melanoma, head and neck, liver or kidney cancer. The chain employs TRBV10-2 and TRBJ2-1, with 14 bases aligning to TRBD2. The material was CD4+ or CD8+ T cells sorted from blood, obtained in a trial of the OX40 agonist ivuxolimab. The CDR3 sequence is CASSELGLAGDDEQFF. CDR3 DNA: TGCGCCAGCAGTGAGTTGGGACTAGCGGGAGATGATGAGCAGTTCTTC.